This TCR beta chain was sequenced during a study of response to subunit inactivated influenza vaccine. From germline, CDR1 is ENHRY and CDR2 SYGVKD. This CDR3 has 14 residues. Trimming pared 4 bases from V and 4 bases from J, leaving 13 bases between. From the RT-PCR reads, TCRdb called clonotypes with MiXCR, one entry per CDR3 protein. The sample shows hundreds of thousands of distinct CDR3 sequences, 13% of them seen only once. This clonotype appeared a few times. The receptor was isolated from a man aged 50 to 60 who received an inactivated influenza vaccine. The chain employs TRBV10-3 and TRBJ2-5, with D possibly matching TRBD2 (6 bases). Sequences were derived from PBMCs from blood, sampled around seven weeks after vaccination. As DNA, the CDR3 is TGTGCCATCAGTGGGGAAATGGGGGGAGAGACCCAGTACTTC. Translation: CAISGEMGGETQYF.